One and the same sample provided the 20 T cell receptor beta chains below, sequenced in a study of shared clonotypes between healthy human individuals. Sequencing was performed with immunoSEQ multiplex PCR; in TCRdb, only in-frame clones are kept and a portion is missing. The sample includes under 1,900,000 clones, 97% to 99% of them seen just once. Sequencing was performed on naive CD4+ T cells sorted from blood. This sample's subset: CD45RA+ positively selected. These receptors all come from a man aged 30 to 39 in good health.

This chain uses TRBV9 with TRBJ2-3; 13 positions match TRBD2. Germline-derived CDR1 and CDR2 are SGDLS and YYNGEE. The trim removed 0 bases at V and 3 bases at J, leaving 7 bases unmatched. This CDR3 has 18 amino acids. DNA of the CDR3: TGTGCCAGCAGCGTAGCCGGACTAGCGGGAGTACGTACAGATACGCAGTATTTT. Encoded protein: CASSVAGLAGVRTDTQYF.

This chain links TRBV12-5 with TRBJ2-7; tentative D call: TRBD1 (6 bases). The CDR3 totals 15 residues. Germline CDR1 is LGHNT and CDR2 is FRNRAP. V was trimmed by 5 bases and J by 2 bases, leaving 16 bases between them. DNA of the CDR3: TGTGCTAGTGGTACCGCAGGGGAGCCCACCTACGAGCAGTACTTC. Its translation: CASGTAGEPTYEQYF.

V gene TRBV11-2 combines with J gene TRBJ1-2; perhaps TRBD1 as D (5 bases). The germline V gene has CDR1 SGHAT and CDR2 FQNNGV. V was shortened by 1 base and J by 8 bases, with 20 bases between the two germline ends. This CDR3 is 16 amino acids long. The CDR3 is CASSLGPGTHLRGYTF. CDR3 nucleotide sequence: TGTGCCAGCAGCTTAGGCCCCGGGACTCACCTGCGGGGCTACACCTTC.

On this clone: This CDR3 is also generated by other DNA sequences in the sample. This sequence joins TRBV5-1 and TRBJ2-2; D not certain. The CDR3 extends over 11 amino acids. Looked up from germline, CDR1 is SGHRS and CDR2 is YFSETQ. Trimming shortened V by 5 bases and J by 7 bases, and 6 bases separated the two germline ends. CDR3 in amino acids: CASSFGGELFF. The CDR3 nucleotides are TGCGCCAGCAGTTTTGGCGGGGAGCTGTTTTTT.

The CDR3 region is CASNELGGGPQHF. The CDR3 bases are TGTGCCAGCAATGAACTCGGGGGCGGGCCCCAGCATTTT. The chain combines TRBV27 with TRBJ1-5; a possible D gene is TRBD1 (6 bases). CDR3 length equals 13 residues. CDR1 MNHEY and CDR2 SMNVEV come from the germline V gene (reference sequence). Trimming stripped 7 bases from V and 9 bases from J, with 16 bases between.

This sequence joins TRBV14 and TRBJ1-2, with no clear D. CDR3 length equals 15 residues. Germline CDR1 reads SGHDN; CDR2 reads FVKESK. The V end was cut by 3 bases, the J end by 4 bases, with 15 bases between. The CDR3: CASSQVGSPVYGYTF. CDR3 sequence (DNA): TGTGCCAGCAGCCAGGTGGGCAGCCCTGTCTATGGCTACACCTTC.

The chain combines TRBV18 with TRBJ1-5; 11 nucleotides align to TRBD1. CDR3 size: 17 residues. Germline loops: CDR1 KGHSH, CDR2 LQKENI. The V segment lost 5 bases and the J segment 0 bases; nucleotides outside the gene matches: 6. The CDR3 sequence is CASSSRTGGYSNQPQHF. In DNA, the CDR3 is TGTGCCAGCTCATCGAGGACAGGGGGCTATAGCAATCAGCCCCAGCATTTT. The full variable domain, with the rest looked up from reference TRBV18 and TRBJ1-5, is NAGVMQNPRHLVRRRGQEARLRCSPMKGHSHVYWYRQLPEEGLKFMVYLQKENIIDESGMPKERFSAEFPKEGPSILRIQQVVRGDSAAYFCASSSRTGGYSNQPQHFGDGTRLSIL.

V gene TRBV30 combines with J gene TRBJ1-1, with D tentatively TRBD1 (5 bases). Trimming removed 0 bases at V and 5 bases at J, with 16 bases between. This CDR3 is 15 amino acids long. In germline, CDR1 is GTSNPN, CDR2 SVGIG (reference sequence). The CDR3 here is CAWSVRGSGHTEAFF. CDR3 in DNA: TGTGCCTGGAGTGTACGCGGGTCGGGGCATACTGAAGCTTTCTTT.

This clone was counted once. The chain links TRBV7-2 to TRBJ2-7, with 12 bases that match TRBD2. Germline V gene sequence: CDR1 SGHTA, CDR2 FQGNSA. There are 17 residues in the CDR3. J was trimmed by 2 bases and V by 1 base; bases with no gene match: 6. CDR3: CASSLDVTSGRPYEQYF. The CDR3 DNA follows: TGTGCCAGCAGCTTAGATGTGACTAGCGGGAGACCCTACGAGCAGTACTTC.

Concerning this clone itself: At one of its ends the junction is not consistent with the germline gene, which may arise from a read error. V and J are TRBV7-3 and TRBJ1-2; D call uncertain. Germline V gives CDR1 SGHTA, CDR2 FQGTGA. CDR3 size: 16 residues. The CDR3, as DNA: TGTGCCAGCAGCATGGACGGCCCGAGGTCTAACTCTGGCTACACCTTC. It specifies CASSMDGPRSNSGYTF.

The chain recombines TRBV5-1 with TRBJ2-2; 14 nucleotides line up with TRBD2. V trimming: 4 bases; J trimming: 4 bases; junction bases outside the gene matches: 9. In germline, CDR1 is SGHRS, CDR2 YFSETQ. The length of the CDR3 is 18 residues. CDR3 DNA sequence: TGCGCCAGCAGCACACTCGGGGGGACTAGCGGGAGCACCGGGGAGCTGTTTTTT. This sequence encodes CASSTLGGTSGSTGELFF.

The chain combines TRBV2 with TRBJ1-5, with D tentatively TRBD1 (6 bases). The CDR3 runs to 17 residues. Trimming took off 8 bases at V and 2 bases at J, with 22 bases between the two ends. Germline loops: CDR1 SNHLY, CDR2 FYNNEI. The CDR3 loop reads CASGDTRGGFGNQPQHF. As DNA, the CDR3 is TGTGCCAGCGGGGACACCCGGGGTGGGTTTGGCAATCAGCCCCAGCATTTT.

The rearrangement links TRBV7-3 to TRBJ2-1; weak D call: TRBD1 (5 bases). Germline lookup yields CDR1 SGHTA and CDR2 FQGTGA. The V and J ends lost 5 bases and 10 bases respectively, with 15 bases between them. CDR3 length: 13 residues. The CDR3 spells CASSPSRGYEQFF. The CDR3 DNA follows: TGTGCCAGCAGCCCTTCAAGGGGATACGAGCAGTTCTTC. The whole variable domain, remainder taken from reference TRBV7-3 and TRBJ2-1, is GAGVSQTPSNKVTEKGKYVELRCDPISGHTALYWYRQSLGQGPEFLIYFQGTGAADDSGLPNDRFFAVRPEGSVSTLKIQRTERGDSAVYLCASSPSRGYEQFFGPGTRLTVL.

This chain links TRBV29-1 with TRBJ2-3; tentatively, D is TRBD2 (5 bases). Germline V gene lookup returns CDR1 SQVTM and CDR2 ANQGSEA. CDR3 length: 14 residues. Trimming pared 4 bases from V and 5 bases from J, leaving 16 bases between. Here the CDR3 DNA reads TGCAGCGTTGTGAGAGGGAGTCACGGAGATACGCAGTATTTT. This sequence encodes CSVVRGSHGDTQYF.

The rearrangement uses TRBV7-2 and TRBJ2-5; a possible D gene is TRBD1 (5 bases). There are 12 residues in the CDR3. From germline, CDR1 is SGHTA and CDR2 FQGNSA. The V end was cut by 5 bases, the J end by 6 bases, with 10 bases between. CDR3 coding DNA: TGTGCCAGCAGCACCGACAGCAAGACCCAGTACTTC. This translates into CASSTDSKTQYF.

V gene TRBV2 combines with J gene TRBJ1-2; the D is unclear. The CDR3 covers 12 residues. V was shortened by 4 bases and J by 1 base, with 4 bases between the two germline ends. CDR1 and CDR2 from the germline V gene are SNHLY and FYNNEI. The CDR3 reads CASSVDNYGYTF. DNA for the CDR3: TGTGCCAGCAGTGTAGATAACTATGGCTACACCTTC. Full variable domain (outside the CDR3, taken from reference TRBV2 and TRBJ1-2): EPEVTQTPSHQVTQMGQEVILRCVPISNHLYFYWYRQILGQKVEFLVSFYNNEISEKSEIFDDQFSVERPDGSNFTLKIRSTKLEDSAMYFCASSVDNYGYTFGSGTRLTVV.

V gene TRBV5-1 combines with J gene TRBJ2-2; no firm D call. Trimming removed 2 bases at V and 1 base at J, with 9 bases between. The CDR3 spans 15 residues. CDR1 is SGHRS and CDR2 is YFSETQ in the germline V gene. The CDR3 sequence is CASSFSSRNTGELFF. The CDR3 nucleotides are TGCGCCAGCAGCTTCAGCTCGAGGAACACCGGGGAGCTGTTTTTT.

V usage is TRBV5-1 and J usage is TRBJ2-7, with TRBD2 matching 9 bases. Unmatched junction bases numbered 5, after V lost 4 bases and J lost 6 bases. Germline loops: CDR1 SGHRS, CDR2 YFSETQ. The CDR3 consists of 13 residues. The CDR3 loop reads CASSPAGGGEQYF. CDR3 DNA: TGCGCCAGCAGCCCAGCGGGAGGAGGCGAGCAGTACTTC.

With regard to this clone: The same CDR3 can be traced to other DNA sequences in this sample. The V gene is TRBV11-2, the J gene TRBJ2-7; D not resolved. Trimming took off 4 bases at V and 4 bases at J, with 5 bases between the two ends. Germline V lookup: CDR1 SGHAT, CDR2 FQNNGV. The length of the CDR3 is 11 residues. CDR3 loop: CASSSVYEQYF. CDR3 coding DNA: TGTGCCAGCAGCTCTGTATACGAGCAGTACTTC.

The chain links TRBV11-2 to TRBJ1-1; D gene ambiguous. V dropped 3 bases and J dropped 0 bases, with 23 bases sitting between them. There are 19 residues in the CDR3. The V gene's germline CDR1 is SGHAT and CDR2 FQNNGV. CDR3 in DNA: TGTGCCAGCAGCTTTGGGTCGTTGTGGCAGAGGAACATGAACACTGAAGCTTTCTTT. Its protein is CASSFGSLWQRNMNTEAFF.